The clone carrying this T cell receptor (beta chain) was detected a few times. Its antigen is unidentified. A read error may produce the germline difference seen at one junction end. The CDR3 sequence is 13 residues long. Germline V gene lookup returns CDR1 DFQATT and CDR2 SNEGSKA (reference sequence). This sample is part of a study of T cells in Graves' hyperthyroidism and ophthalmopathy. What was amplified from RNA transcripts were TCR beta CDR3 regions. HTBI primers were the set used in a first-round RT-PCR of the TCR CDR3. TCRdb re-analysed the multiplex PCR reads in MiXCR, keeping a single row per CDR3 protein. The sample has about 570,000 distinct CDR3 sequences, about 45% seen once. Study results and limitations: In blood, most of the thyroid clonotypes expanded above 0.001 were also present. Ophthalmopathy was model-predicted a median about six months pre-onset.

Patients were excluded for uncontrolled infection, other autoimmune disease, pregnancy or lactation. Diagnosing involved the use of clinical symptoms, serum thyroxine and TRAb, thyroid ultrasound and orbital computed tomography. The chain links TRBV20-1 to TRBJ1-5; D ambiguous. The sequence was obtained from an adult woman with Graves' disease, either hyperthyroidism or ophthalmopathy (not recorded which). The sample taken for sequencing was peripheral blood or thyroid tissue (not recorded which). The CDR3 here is CSAGDLDRETQHF. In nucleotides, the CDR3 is TGCAGTGCTGGAGACCTTGACCGGGAGACCCAGCATTTT.